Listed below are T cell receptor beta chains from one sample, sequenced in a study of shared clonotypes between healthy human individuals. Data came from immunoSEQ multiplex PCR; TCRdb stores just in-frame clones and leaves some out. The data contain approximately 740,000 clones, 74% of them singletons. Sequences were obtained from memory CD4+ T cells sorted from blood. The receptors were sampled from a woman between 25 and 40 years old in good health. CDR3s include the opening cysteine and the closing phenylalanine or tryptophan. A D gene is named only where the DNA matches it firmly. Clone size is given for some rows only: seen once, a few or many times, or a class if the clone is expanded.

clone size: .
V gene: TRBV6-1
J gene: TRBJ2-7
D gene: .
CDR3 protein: CASSSGWVQYF
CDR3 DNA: TGTGCCAGCAGCTCCGGGTGGGTGCAGTACTTC

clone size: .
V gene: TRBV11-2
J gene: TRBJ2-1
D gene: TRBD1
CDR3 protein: CASSRRGQNNEQFF
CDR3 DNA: TGTGCCAGCAGCCGCAGGGGACAGAACAATGAGCAGTTCTTC

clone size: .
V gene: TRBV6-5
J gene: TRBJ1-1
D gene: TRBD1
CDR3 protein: CASSRTGGNTEAFF
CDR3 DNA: TGTGCCAGCAGTCGGACAGGGGGCAACACTGAAGCTTTCTTT

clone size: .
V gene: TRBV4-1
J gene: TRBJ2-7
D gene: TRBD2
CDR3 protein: CASSQDLVVQAGSYEQYF
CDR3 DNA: TGCGCCAGCAGCCAAGACCTGGTAGTACAAGCGGGATCCTACGAGCAGTACTTC

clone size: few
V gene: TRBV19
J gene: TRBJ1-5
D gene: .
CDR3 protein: CASSPPVISNQPQHF
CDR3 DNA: TGTGCCAGTAGTCCCCCGGTTATAAGCAATCAGCCCCAGCATTTT

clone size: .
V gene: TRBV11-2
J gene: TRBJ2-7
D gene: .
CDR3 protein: CASSSDGPYEQYF
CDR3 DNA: TGTGCCAGCAGCTCGGACGGGCCCTACGAGCAGTACTTC

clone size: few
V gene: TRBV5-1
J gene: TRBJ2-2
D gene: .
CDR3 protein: CASSSGSNTGELFF
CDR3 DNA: TGCGCCAGCAGCTCCGGATCGAACACCGGGGAGCTGTTTTTT

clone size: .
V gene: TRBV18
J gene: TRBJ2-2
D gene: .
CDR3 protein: CASSPSQNTGELFF
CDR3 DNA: TGTGCCAGCTCACCTAGTCAAAACACCGGGGAGCTGTTTTTT

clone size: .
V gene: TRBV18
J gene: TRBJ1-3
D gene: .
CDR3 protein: CASSPTVSGNTIYF
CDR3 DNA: TGTGCCAGCTCACCAACCGTCTCTGGAAACACCATATATTTT

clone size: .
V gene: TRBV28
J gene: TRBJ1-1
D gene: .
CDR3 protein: CATETNTEAFF
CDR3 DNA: TGTGCCACCGAGACGAACACTGAAGCTTTCTTT

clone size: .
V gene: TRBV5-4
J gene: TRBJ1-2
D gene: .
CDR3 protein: CASSIDSSRGYTF
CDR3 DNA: TGTGCCAGCAGCATCGACAGCTCTCGGGGCTACACCTTC

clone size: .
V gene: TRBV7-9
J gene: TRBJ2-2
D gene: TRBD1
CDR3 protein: CASSPGGQGNTGELFF
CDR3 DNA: TGTGCCAGCAGCCCGGGCGGACAGGGGAACACCGGGGAGCTGTTTTTT

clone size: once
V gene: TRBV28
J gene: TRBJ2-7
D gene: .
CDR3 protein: CASSFEAGKSYEQYF
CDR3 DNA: TGTGCCAGCAGTTTCGAAGCCGGGAAATCCTACGAGCAGTACTTC

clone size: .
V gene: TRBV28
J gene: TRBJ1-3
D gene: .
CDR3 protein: CASSKAGNTIYF
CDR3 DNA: TGTGCCAGCAGCAAAGCGGGAAACACCATATATTTT

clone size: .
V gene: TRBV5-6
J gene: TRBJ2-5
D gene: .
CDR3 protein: CASSFFRRSGQETQYF
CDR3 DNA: TGTGCCAGCAGCTTCTTCCGGCGTAGCGGTCAAGAGACCCAGTACTTC

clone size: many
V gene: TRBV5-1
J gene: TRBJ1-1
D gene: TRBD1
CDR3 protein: CASSLGDRDNTEAFF
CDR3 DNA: TGCGCCAGCAGCTTGGGAGACAGGGATAACACTGAAGCTTTCTTT

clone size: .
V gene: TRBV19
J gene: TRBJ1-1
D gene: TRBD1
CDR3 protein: CASGRGQGRNTEAFF
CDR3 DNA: TGTGCCAGTGGACGAGGACAGGGACGGAACACTGAAGCTTTCTTT

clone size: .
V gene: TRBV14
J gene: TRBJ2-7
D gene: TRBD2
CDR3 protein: CASSQLAGGGDYEQYF
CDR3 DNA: TGTGCCAGCAGCCAACTAGCGGGTGGGGGTGACTACGAGCAGTACTTC

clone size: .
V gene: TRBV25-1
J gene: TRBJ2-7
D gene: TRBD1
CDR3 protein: CASSEAGQVYEQYF
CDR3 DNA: TGTGCCAGCAGTGAAGCGGGACAGGTCTACGAGCAGTACTTC

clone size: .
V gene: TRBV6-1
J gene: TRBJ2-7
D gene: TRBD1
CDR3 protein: CASLRAGTGGDEQYF
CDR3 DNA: TGTGCCAGCCTACGCGCCGGGACAGGGGGCGACGAGCAGTACTTC

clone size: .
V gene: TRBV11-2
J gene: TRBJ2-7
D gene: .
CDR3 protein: CASSRGQPVGEQYF
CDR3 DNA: TGTGCCAGCAGCCGGGGACAACCTGTCGGCGAGCAGTACTTC

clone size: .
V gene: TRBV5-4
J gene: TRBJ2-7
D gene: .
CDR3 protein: CASSIRGREIDEQYF
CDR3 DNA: TGTGCCAGCAGCATCCGGGGACGGGAAATTGACGAGCAGTACTTC

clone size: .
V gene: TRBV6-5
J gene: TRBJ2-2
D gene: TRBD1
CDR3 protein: CASSRDRASGELFF
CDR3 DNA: TGTGCCAGCAGTCGTGACAGGGCTAGCGGGGAGCTGTTTTTT

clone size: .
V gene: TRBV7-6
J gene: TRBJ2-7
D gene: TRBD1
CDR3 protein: CASSPQTGSSYEQYF
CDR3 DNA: TGTGCCAGCAGCCCCCAGACAGGGAGCTCCTACGAGCAGTACTTC

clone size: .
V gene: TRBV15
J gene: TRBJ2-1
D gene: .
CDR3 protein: CATRPPDDNEQFF
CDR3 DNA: TGTGCCACTAGACCCCCGGACGACAATGAGCAGTTCTTC

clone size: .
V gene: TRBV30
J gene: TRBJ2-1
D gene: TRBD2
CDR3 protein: CASRAGLYNEQFF
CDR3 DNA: TGTGCATCTAGAGCGGGGCTCTACAATGAGCAGTTCTTC

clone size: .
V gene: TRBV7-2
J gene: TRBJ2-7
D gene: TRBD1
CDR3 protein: CASSLSTGVPHF
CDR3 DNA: TGTGCCAGCAGCTTATCTACAGGGGTTCCTCACTTC